This T cell receptor beta chain was identified in a study of regulatory T cells in long-lasting Graves disease. The time point was: persistent/refractory GD, antithyroid drugs over 5 years with positive TRAb. RNA extracted from PBMCs served as the sequencing template. This clonotype has at least ten counts. Through Arm-PCR of CDR3 regions and iRepertoire HTBI primers, TCR beta libraries were built. TCRdb used MiXCR to reprocess the multiplex PCR reads, holding one entry per CDR3 protein. The table includes about 460,000 distinct CDR3 sequences, 22% detected once. Germline lookup yields CDR1 LGHDT and CDR2 YNNKEL (reference sequence). Trimming stripped 4 bases from V and 6 bases from J, with 7 bases between. There are 12 residues in the CDR3.

Sequencing was performed on peripheral blood mononuclear cells (PBMCs), taken when the disease was refractory, from a patient treated with antithyroid drugs. The rearrangement uses TRBV3-1 and TRBJ2-4; D is possibly TRBD1 (5 bases). The sequence came from a female donor with Graves disease. CDR3 sequence reads: CASSLRGNIQYF. The CDR3 DNA sequence: TGTGCCAGCAGCCTAAGGGGAAACATTCAGTACTTC.